Here is one TCR beta chain with its context. This CDR3 is built from 14 residues. The junction had 5 bases not matched to a gene; V was cut back by 7 bases and J by 5 bases. In germline, CDR1 is SGHRS, CDR2 YFSETQ. The data were taken from a study of blood T cell repertoires in COVID-19. Profiling relied on immunoSEQ multiplex PCR, and the TCRdb table lists in-frame clones only, not all of them. The table includes around 140,000 clones, roughly 80% detected once. The chain combines TRBV5-1 with TRBJ2-3; the match to TRBD1 covers 12 bases. The clonotype originates from a woman over 75 with acute or convalescent COVID-19. Sequenced: peripheral blood. CDR3 protein: CASAGTGGVDTQYF. CDR3 DNA sequence: TGCGCCAGCGCCGGGACAGGGGGCGTAGATACGCAGTATTTT. The complete variable domain, with remaining parts taken from reference TRBV5-1 and TRBJ2-3, reads KAGVTQTPRYLIKTRGQQVTLSCSPISGHRSVSWYQQTPGQGLQFLFEYFSETQRNKGNFPGRFSGRQFSNSRSEMNVSTLELGDSALYLCASAGTGGVDTQYFGPGTRLTVL.